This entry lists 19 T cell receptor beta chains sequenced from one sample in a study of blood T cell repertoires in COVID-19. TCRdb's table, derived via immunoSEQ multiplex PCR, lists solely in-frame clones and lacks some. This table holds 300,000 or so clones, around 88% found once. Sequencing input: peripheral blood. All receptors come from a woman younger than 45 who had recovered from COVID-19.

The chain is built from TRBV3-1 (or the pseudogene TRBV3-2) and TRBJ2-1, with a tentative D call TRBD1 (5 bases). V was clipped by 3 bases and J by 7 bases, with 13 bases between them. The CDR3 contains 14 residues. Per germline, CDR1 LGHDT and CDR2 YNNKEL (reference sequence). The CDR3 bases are TGTGCCAGCAGCCAGAGTGCAGGGTTAAATGAGCAGTTCTTC. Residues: CASSQSAGLNEQFF.

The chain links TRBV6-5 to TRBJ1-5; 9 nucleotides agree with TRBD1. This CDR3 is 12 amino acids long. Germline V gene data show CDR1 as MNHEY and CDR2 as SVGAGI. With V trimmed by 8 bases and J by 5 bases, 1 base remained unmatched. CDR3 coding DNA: TGTGCCAGCGACAGGGGGGATCAGCCCCAGCATTTT. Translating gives CASDRGDQPQHF.

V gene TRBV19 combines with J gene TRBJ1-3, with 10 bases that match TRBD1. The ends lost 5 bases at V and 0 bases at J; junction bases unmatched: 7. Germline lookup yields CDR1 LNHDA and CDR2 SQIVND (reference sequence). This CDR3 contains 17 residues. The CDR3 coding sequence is TGTGCCAGTAGTGAGACAGGGGGCGCCTACTCTGGAAACACCATATATTTT. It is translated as CASSETGGAYSGNTIYF.

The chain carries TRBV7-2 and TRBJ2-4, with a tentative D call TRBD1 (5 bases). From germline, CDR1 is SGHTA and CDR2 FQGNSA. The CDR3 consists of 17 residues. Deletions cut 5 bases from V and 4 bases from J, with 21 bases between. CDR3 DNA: TGTGCCAGCAGCCCACCGCCCGGGCAGGGAATAAAAAACATTCAGTACTTC. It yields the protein CASSPPPGQGIKNIQYF.

CDR3 coding DNA: TGTGCCAGCAGCCCGGGACAGGGGGACTACGAGCAGTACTTC. Amino acid sequence: CASSPGQGDYEQYF. The V gene is TRBV7-9, the J gene TRBJ2-7; 11 bases line up with TRBD1. This CDR3 has 14 amino acids. Germline CDR1 is SEHNR and CDR2 is FQNEAQ (reference sequence). The J segment lost 3 bases and the V segment lost 5 bases, leaving 3 bases of the junction unmatched.

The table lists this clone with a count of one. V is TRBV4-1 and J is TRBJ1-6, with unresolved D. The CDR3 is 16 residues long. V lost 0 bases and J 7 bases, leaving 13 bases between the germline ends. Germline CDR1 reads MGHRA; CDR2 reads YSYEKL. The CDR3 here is CASSQDPAGRNSPLHF. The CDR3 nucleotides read TGCGCCAGCAGCCAAGATCCGGCGGGTAGGAATTCACCCCTCCACTTT.

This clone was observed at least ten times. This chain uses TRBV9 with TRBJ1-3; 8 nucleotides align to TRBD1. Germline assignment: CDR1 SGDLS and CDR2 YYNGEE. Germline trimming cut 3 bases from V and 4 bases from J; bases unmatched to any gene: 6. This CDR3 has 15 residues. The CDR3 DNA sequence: TGTGCCAGCAGCGGGCAGGGGGCGCCGGGAAACACCATATATTTT. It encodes CASSGQGAPGNTIYF.

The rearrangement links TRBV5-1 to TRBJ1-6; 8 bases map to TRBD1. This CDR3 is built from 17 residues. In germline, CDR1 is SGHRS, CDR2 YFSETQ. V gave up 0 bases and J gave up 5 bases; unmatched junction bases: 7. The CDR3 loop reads CASSLAYVGQDNSPLHF. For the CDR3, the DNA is TGCGCCAGCAGCTTGGCCTACGTGGGACAGGATAATTCACCCCTCCACTTT.

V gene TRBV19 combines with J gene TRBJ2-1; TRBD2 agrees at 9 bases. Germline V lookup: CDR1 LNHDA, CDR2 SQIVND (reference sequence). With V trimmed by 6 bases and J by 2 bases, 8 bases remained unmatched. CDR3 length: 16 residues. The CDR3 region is CASSIRGGGAYNEQFF. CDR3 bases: TGTGCCAGTAGCATTCGGGGCGGGGGGGCCTACAATGAGCAGTTCTTC. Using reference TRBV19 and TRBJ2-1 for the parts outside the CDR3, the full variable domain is DGGITQSPKYLFRKEGQNVTLSCEQNLNHDAMYWYRQDPGQGLRLIYYSQIVNDFQKGDIAEGYSVSREKKESFPLTVTSAQKNPTAFYLCASSIRGGGAYNEQFFGPGTRLTVL.

CDR3 sequence (DNA): TGTGCCAGCAGTTGGAGACTAGCGGGGGGCCCCGGGACGTCGCAGTATTTT. It specifies CASSWRLAGGPGTSQYF. J is TRBJ2-3 and V is TRBV28, with 13 bases matching TRBD2. This CDR3 comprises 17 residues. Germline CDR1 MDHEN, CDR2 SYDVKM. V shed 4 bases and J 10 bases; nucleotides not matched to a gene: 14.

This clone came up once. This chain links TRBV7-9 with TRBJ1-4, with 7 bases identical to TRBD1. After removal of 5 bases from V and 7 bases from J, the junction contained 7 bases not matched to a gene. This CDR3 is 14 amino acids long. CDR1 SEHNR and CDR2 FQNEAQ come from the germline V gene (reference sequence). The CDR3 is CASSPGQWTEKLFF. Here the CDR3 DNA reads TGTGCCAGCAGCCCGGGACAGTGGACTGAAAAACTGTTTTTT.

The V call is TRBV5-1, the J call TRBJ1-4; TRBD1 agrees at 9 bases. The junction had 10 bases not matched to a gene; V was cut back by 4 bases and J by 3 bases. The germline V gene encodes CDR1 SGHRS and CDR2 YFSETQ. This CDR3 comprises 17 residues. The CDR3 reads CASSLKGQGIANEKLFF. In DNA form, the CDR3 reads TGCGCCAGCAGCCTCAAGGGACAGGGTATAGCTAATGAAAAACTGTTTTTT.

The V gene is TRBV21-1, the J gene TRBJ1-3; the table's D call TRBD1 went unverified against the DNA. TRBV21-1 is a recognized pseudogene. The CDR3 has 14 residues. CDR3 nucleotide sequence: TGTGCCAGCCGCCAGGATCCAGGGGGAGAAGGGATATATTTT. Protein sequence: CASRQDPGGEGIYF.

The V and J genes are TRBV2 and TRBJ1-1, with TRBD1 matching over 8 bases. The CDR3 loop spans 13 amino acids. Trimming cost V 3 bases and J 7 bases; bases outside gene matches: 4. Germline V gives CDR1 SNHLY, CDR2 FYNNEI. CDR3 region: CASSDRTGIEAFF. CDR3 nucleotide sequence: TGTGCCAGCAGTGATAGGACAGGGATTGAAGCTTTCTTT.

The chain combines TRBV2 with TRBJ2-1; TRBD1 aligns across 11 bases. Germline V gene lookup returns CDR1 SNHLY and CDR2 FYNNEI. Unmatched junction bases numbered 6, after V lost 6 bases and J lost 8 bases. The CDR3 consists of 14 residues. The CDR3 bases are TGTGCCAGCAGGTCGGGACAGGGGGTCGATGAGCAGTTCTTC. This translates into CASRSGQGVDEQFF.

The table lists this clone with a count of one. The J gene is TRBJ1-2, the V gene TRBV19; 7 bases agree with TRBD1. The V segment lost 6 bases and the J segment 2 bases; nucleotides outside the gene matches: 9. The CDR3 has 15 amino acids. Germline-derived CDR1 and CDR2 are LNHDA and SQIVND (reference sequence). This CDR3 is CASRPSTGSNYGYTF. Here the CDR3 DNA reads TGTGCCAGTAGGCCTTCGACAGGGAGCAACTATGGCTACACCTTC.

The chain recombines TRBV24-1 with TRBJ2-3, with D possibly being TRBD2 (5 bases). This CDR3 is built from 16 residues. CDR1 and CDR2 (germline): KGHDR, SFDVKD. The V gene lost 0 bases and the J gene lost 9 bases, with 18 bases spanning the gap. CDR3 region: CATSDLPGSDLKTQYF. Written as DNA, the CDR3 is TGTGCCACCAGTGATTTGCCGGGGTCCGATTTGAAGACGCAGTATTTT.

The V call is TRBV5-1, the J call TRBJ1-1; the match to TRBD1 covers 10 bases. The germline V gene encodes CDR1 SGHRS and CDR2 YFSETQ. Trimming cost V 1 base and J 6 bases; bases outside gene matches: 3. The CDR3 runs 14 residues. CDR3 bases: TGCGCCAGCAGCTTGTCAGGACAGGGGGCTGAAGCTTTCTTT. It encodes CASSLSGQGAEAFF.

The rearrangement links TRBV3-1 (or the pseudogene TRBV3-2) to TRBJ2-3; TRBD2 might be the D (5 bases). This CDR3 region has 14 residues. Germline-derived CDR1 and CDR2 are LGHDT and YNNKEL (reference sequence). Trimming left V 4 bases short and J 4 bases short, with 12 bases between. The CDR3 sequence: CASSPGLRADTQYF. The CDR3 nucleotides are TGTGCCAGCAGCCCCGGACTCCGAGCAGATACGCAGTATTTT.